This TCR beta chain was observed in a study of T cell responses to AZD1222 COVID-19 vaccine. Produced via immunoSEQ multiplex PCR; TCRdb's table is partial and in-frame only. The sample includes more than 75,000 clones, around nine tenths of them seen just once. In the case of this clone: What it recognizes is unknown.

Samples with a second dose at about 4 or about 12 weeks were pooled together. J gave up 6 bases and V 5 bases, and 8 bases lay outside the gene matches. The germline gives CDR1 SGHTA, CDR2 FQGNSA. The CDR3 runs 14 residues. General observations from the study: Spike-specific TCR breadth and depth were elevated following two AZD1222 doses. Clonal diversity may have been underestimated, and the donors were mostly white British, with more females than males. Seropositivity was recorded at baseline in only 6 or 7 AZD1222 recipients.

The sample consisted of peripheral blood, taken 28 days after the second AZD1222 dose. This TCR came from an adult who received the AZD1222 COVID-19 vaccine. V is TRBV7-2 and J is TRBJ2-7; 9 bases are shared with TRBD2. This CDR3 is CASSLGVAGAEQYF. Here the CDR3 DNA reads TGTGCCAGCAGCCTCGGGGTAGCGGGAGCCGAGCAGTACTTC.